The sample holds a few counts of the clone carrying this TCR beta chain. Its antigen remains unidentified. For TCR beta, libraries came from quantitative 5'-RACE with molecular barcodes. TCRdb re-called the 5' RACE reads through MiXCR, storing one row per CDR3 protein. The table has 250,000 to 400,000 distinct CDR3 sequences, roughly 11% seen once. The sample is drawn from a study of CD8 T cells in ankylosing spondylitis. Study-wide results and caveats: Earlier reports found some motif variants in synovial fluid and blood in reactive arthritis. Clones linked with disease were CD8+ and fairly uncommon in the peripheral blood. Fewer than ten highly homologous variants made up a TCR beta motif, and this motif appeared characteristic of ankylosing spondylitis blood.

The CDR3 loop spans 13 amino acids. Germline V gene sequence: CDR1 SGHDN, CDR2 FVKESK. Trimming took 2 bases from V and 8 from J, leaving 7 bases between them. The sequenced sample was blood, either unsorted or a sorted T cell fraction (not recorded which). The clonotype originates from a female donor with ankylosing spondylitis or in good health (not recorded which). The chain couples TRBV14 to TRBJ1-6; no clear D gene. The CDR3 spells CASSQHVDSPLHF. CDR3 DNA sequence: TGTGCCAGCAGCCAACATGTCGATTCACCCCTCCACTTT.